This TCR beta chain originates from a study of blood T cell repertoires in COVID-19. Whole-study context: Acute and convalescent COVID-19 samples came from the United States, Italy and Spain. Nucleic acid was either cDNA or gDNA, and it came from T cells, B-cell-depleted T cells, or PBMCs.

Per the original data handling: Researchers report that nucleated cell counts were estimated from reference gene primer amplification. Assay: immunoSEQ multiplex PCR; the TCRdb copy retains only in-frame clones and omits some. Clone size and V and J calls were adopted from that table, with D and trimming inferred from the DNA. The sample yields a few hundred thousand clones, around 92% seen once. CDR1 and CDR2 (germline): SGHDT, YYEEEE. Trimming removed 4 bases at V and 7 bases at J, with 8 bases between. This CDR3 is 12 amino acids long. The sample consisted of peripheral blood. This chain uses TRBV5-6 with TRBJ2-2; D is ambiguous. The TCR comes from a man aged 40-50 years with acute or convalescent COVID-19. CDR3 residues: CASSPQIGELFF. The CDR3 nucleotides are TGTGCCAGCAGCCCCCAGATCGGGGAGCTGTTTTTT.